This entry lists 25 T cell receptor beta chains sequenced from one sample in a study of blood T cells in healthy people across ages. PCR was performed a second time for roughly 7 to 12 cycles using a sample-barcoded 5' primer and a J-beta primer mix. TCRdb independently ran MiXCR on the 5' RACE reads; one entry per CDR3 protein. The sample has more than 1,400,000 distinct CDR3 sequences; approximately 42% are singletons. The specimen was blood. These receptors were collected from a woman aged 18 to 35 in good health.

The chain joins TRBV5-5 to TRBJ1-1; D perhaps matches TRBD1 (6 bases). V shed 0 bases and J shed 2 bases, with 11 bases lying between them. Germline CDR1 SGHKS, CDR2 YYEKEE (reference sequence). The CDR3 sequence is 15 residues long. CDR3 region: CASSLAGTTNTEAFF. The CDR3 region has the DNA TGTGCCAGCAGCTTGGCCGGGACAACAAACACTGAAGCTTTCTTT.

The chain couples TRBV6-1 to TRBJ2-5; TRBD2 matches at 13 bases. Germline trimming cut 6 bases from V and 11 bases from J; bases unmatched to any gene: 12. Germline V CDR1 and CDR2: MNHNS, SASEGT. This CDR3 is 15 amino acids long. The CDR3: CASRETSGGHNEQYF. The CDR3 nucleotides are TGTGCCAGCAGGGAGACTAGCGGGGGGCACAATGAGCAGTACTTC.

The CDR3 is CSARDRDRGLDTEAFF. The CDR3 DNA is TGCAGTGCTAGAGACCGGGACAGGGGGTTGGACACTGAAGCTTTCTTT. The J gene is TRBJ1-1, the V gene TRBV20-1; 11 positions match TRBD1. CDR3 size: 16 residues. Losses at the gene ends were 0 bases for V and 3 bases for J; bases not matched to a gene: 6. Per germline, CDR1 DFQATT and CDR2 SNEGSKA (reference sequence).

The gene calls are TRBV6-1 and TRBJ2-3; 7 bases map to TRBD2. V shed 4 bases, J shed 6 bases, and the junction held 13 bases outside the gene matches. CDR3 length: 16 amino acids. Germline V gene lookup returns CDR1 MNHNS and CDR2 SASEGT. As DNA, the CDR3 is TGTGCCAGCAGTGGTCCTCCGGGAAAGGGAGGGGATACGCAGTATTTT. This translates into CASSGPPGKGGDTQYF.

This clonotype occurred many times. The J gene is TRBJ1-2, the V gene TRBV25-1; the D gene is possibly TRBD1 (5 bases). V dropped 4 bases and J dropped 8 bases, with 20 bases sitting between them. This CDR3 spans 15 amino acids. Germline loops: CDR1 MGHDK, CDR2 SYGVNS. CDR3 region: CASSGFMGPSSGYTF. CDR3 sequence (DNA): TGTGCCAGCAGTGGTTTTATGGGGCCGAGTAGCGGCTACACCTTC.

The chain is built from TRBV5-6 and TRBJ2-7; 7 bases are shared with TRBD2. CDR3 length: 13 amino acids. Germline CDR1 is SGHDT and CDR2 is YYEEEE. Germline trimming cut 4 bases from V and 3 bases from J; bases unmatched to any gene: 4. CDR3 in amino acids: CASSQTSVYEQYF. As DNA, the CDR3 is TGTGCCAGCAGCCAAACTAGCGTCTACGAGCAGTACTTC.

The chain is built from TRBV12-3 or TRBV12-4 and TRBJ2-1; possible D gene TRBD1, 5 bases. The CDR3 sequence is 13 residues long. The V end lost 4 bases, the J end lost 10 bases, and 14 bases lay between the germline ends. In nucleotides, the CDR3 is TGTGCCAGCAGTTCGCAGCCAGGGCGAGAGCAGTTCTTC. Translated: CASSSQPGREQFF.

This rearrangement joins TRBV28 to TRBJ2-7; D call uncertain. The V end lost 11 bases, the J end lost 4 bases, and 12 bases lay between the germline ends. In germline, CDR1 is MDHEN, CDR2 SYDVKM. CDR3 size: 11 residues. The CDR3 loop reads CAPTIDYEQYF. The CDR3 DNA follows: TGTGCCCCCACGATTGATTACGAGCAGTACTTC.

This clonotype was counted a few times. V is TRBV5-1 and J is TRBJ2-3; D might be TRBD2 (5 bases). Germline CDR1 SGHRS, CDR2 YFSETQ. Trimming removed 4 bases from V and 3 bases from J, with 12 bases in between. The CDR3 contains 14 residues. The CDR3 here is CASSRIRGTDTQYF. CDR3 DNA sequence: TGCGCCAGCAGCAGAATCCGAGGGACAGATACGCAGTATTTT.

This clonotype was detected only a few times. V gene TRBV29-1 combines with J gene TRBJ2-7; D unclear. Trimming shortened V by 4 bases and J by 3 bases, and 13 bases separated the two germline ends. Per the germline V gene, CDR1 is SQVTM and CDR2 is ANQGSEA. The CDR3 contains 13 residues. CDR3 coding DNA: TGCAGCGTTGCATCGGGCGGCAACTACGAGCAGTACTTC. Protein sequence: CSVASGGNYEQYF.

A few counts support this clonotype. The chain employs TRBV27 and TRBJ2-6, with D hard to call. Germline V gene data show CDR1 as MNHEY and CDR2 as SMNVEV (reference sequence). This CDR3 has 17 residues. V was clipped by 5 bases and J by 0 bases, with 14 bases between them. The CDR3 DNA reads as TGTGCCAGCAGTCCGCGGCAAGGAACCTCTGGGGCCAACGTCCTGACTTTC. Protein: CASSPRQGTSGANVLTF. The full variable domain, rest sourced from reference TRBV27 and TRBJ2-6, is EAQVTQNPRYLITVTGKKLTVTCSQNMNHEYMSWYRQDPGLGLRQIYYSMNVEVTDKGDVPEGYKVSRKEKRNFPLILESPSPNQTSLYFCASSPRQGTSGANVLTFGAGSRLTVL.

This rearrangement joins TRBV6-6 to TRBJ2-3, with a possible D match to TRBD1 (6 bases). Looked up from germline, CDR1 is MNHNY and CDR2 is SVGAGI (reference sequence). The ends were cut back, 4 bases at V and 7 bases at J, with 12 bases in the middle. This CDR3 is built from 13 residues. The CDR3 sequence: CASSSRTDYTQYF. CDR3 DNA: TGTGCCAGCAGTTCCCGGACAGACTATACGCAGTATTTT.

The V gene is TRBV18, the J gene TRBJ2-7, with D perhaps TRBD1 or TRBD2 (5 bases each). Between the trimmed V and J ends, which lost 5 bases and 1 base, there was a span of 15 bases. Germline V gene lookup returns CDR1 KGHSH and CDR2 LQKENI. The CDR3 contains 15 residues. CDR3 nucleotides: TGTGCCAGCTCAAAAGGGGCGGGTGTATCCTACGAGCAGTACTTC. It yields the protein CASSKGAGVSYEQYF.

V and J are TRBV27 and TRBJ2-1; D remains unclear. CDR3 length: 13 residues. With 3 bases removed from V and 5 bases from J, the gap between germline ends came to 8 bases. Germline-derived CDR1 and CDR2 are MNHEY and SMNVEV (reference sequence). The CDR3 region is CASSFFPHNEQFF. The CDR3 nucleotides read TGTGCCAGCAGTTTTTTCCCCCACAATGAGCAGTTCTTC.

V and J are TRBV7-2 and TRBJ2-2; TRBD2 agrees at 8 bases. The CDR3 covers 15 residues. V shed 2 bases, J shed 3 bases, and the junction held 2 bases outside the gene matches. The V gene's germline CDR1 is SGHTA and CDR2 FQGNSA. CDR3 amino acids: CASSLRRGDTGELFF. For the CDR3, the DNA is TGTGCCAGCAGCTTAAGGCGGGGGGACACCGGGGAGCTGTTTTTT.

This CDR3 reads CSARDLTGGGAEETQYF. CDR3 nucleotide sequence: TGCAGTGCTAGAGATCTGACCGGGGGGGGTGCGGAAGAGACCCAGTACTTC. The chain combines TRBV20-1 with TRBJ2-5, with 8 bases lining up with TRBD2. J was trimmed by 3 bases and V by 0 bases; bases with no gene match: 12. The CDR3 length is 17 residues. Per the germline V gene, CDR1 is DFQATT and CDR2 is SNEGSKA (reference sequence).

The rearrangement links TRBV5-1 to TRBJ2-5; D unresolved. Germline CDR1 reads SGHRS; CDR2 reads YFSETQ. The CDR3 loop spans 16 amino acids. V gave up 4 bases and J gave up 11 bases, with 27 bases separating them. The CDR3 region is CASSPDTGVTYNEQYF. The CDR3 DNA reads as TGCGCCAGCAGCCCAGATACTGGCGTAACCTACAATGAGCAGTACTTC.

The V and J genes are TRBV20-1 and TRBJ2-7; tentative D call: TRBD2 (5 bases). The germline V gene has CDR1 DFQATT and CDR2 SNEGSKA (reference sequence). V lost 3 bases, J lost 7 bases, and 19 bases lay in between. This CDR3 comprises 14 residues. Written as DNA, the CDR3 is TGCAGTGCTAGTAGCCGAGGGTCCTACAATGAGCAGTACTTC. As protein: CSASSRGSYNEQYF.

The J gene is TRBJ1-2, the V gene TRBV30; no definite D call. CDR1 is GTSNPN, CDR2 SVGIG, per germline (reference sequence). The germline V and J ends were trimmed by 4 bases and 8 bases, with 11 bases remaining between them. This CDR3 has 11 amino acids. The CDR3 DNA reads TGTGCCTGGACGGCTACTGGAGGCTACACCTTC. This codes for CAWTATGGYTF. The full variable domain, with the rest looked up from reference TRBV30 and TRBJ1-2, is SQTIHQWPATLVQPVGSPLSLECTVEGTSNPNLYWYRQAAGRGLQLLFYSVGIGQISSEVPQNLSASRPQDRQFILSSKKLLLSDSGFYLCAWTATGGYTFGSGTRLTVV.

There are a few counts of this clonotype. The chain joins TRBV6-2 or TRBV6-3 to TRBJ2-4; D is undetermined. Germline V gives CDR1 MNHEY, CDR2 SVGEGT. The CDR3 runs to 12 residues. The germline V and J ends were trimmed by 4 bases and 13 bases, with 14 bases remaining between them. In DNA, the CDR3 is TGTGCCAGCAGTTTCGGACCGTCTCGGCAGTACTTC. Translated, it gives CASSFGPSRQYF.

The table lists this clonotype with a few counts. V usage is TRBV4-1 and J usage is TRBJ2-3; D unclear. CDR3 length: 15 amino acids. V shed 1 base and J shed 1 base, with 9 bases lying between them. Per the germline V gene, CDR1 is MGHRA and CDR2 is YSYEKL. As DNA, the CDR3 is TGCGCCAGCAGCCAAGGTCCCCAGGGCACAGATACGCAGTATTTT. Translation gives CASSQGPQGTDTQYF.

This clonotype was seen more than once but under ten times. V is TRBV12-3 or TRBV12-4 and J is TRBJ2-7; 13 bases are a match to TRBD2. This CDR3 comprises 15 residues. Unmatched junction bases numbered 4, after V lost 5 bases and J lost 3 bases. In nucleotides, the CDR3 is TGTGCCAGCAGTGTTACTAGCGGGAGGGTCTACGAGCAGTACTTC. Its protein product is CASSVTSGRVYEQYF.

This clonotype was counted only a few times. The chain uses TRBV4-1 and TRBJ2-7; 10 bases align to TRBD2. V was pared by 2 bases and J by 6 bases, with 13 bases of the junction left unmatched. This CDR3 has 17 residues. The V gene's germline CDR1 is MGHRA and CDR2 YSYEKL. The CDR3 is CASSQSTLAGDVGEQYF. As DNA, the CDR3 is TGCGCCAGCAGCCAATCCACTCTAGCGGGAGATGTAGGCGAGCAGTACTTC.

This clonotype was seen more than once but under ten times. The chain uses TRBV20-1 and TRBJ2-2, with 8 positions matching TRBD1. This CDR3 contains 15 residues. J lost 5 bases, V lost 5 bases, and 10 bases had no gene match. Germline V lookup: CDR1 DFQATT, CDR2 SNEGSKA (reference sequence). The CDR3 DNA is TGCAGTGCTGAAATTGGCAGGGGGCGGACCGGGGAGCTGTTTTTT. Its translation: CSAEIGRGRTGELFF.

This clonotype was seen a few times. The chain is built from TRBV20-1 and TRBJ2-3; D is perhaps TRBD1 (6 bases). Trimming took 5 bases from V and 0 from J, leaving 12 bases between them. Germline assignment: CDR1 DFQATT and CDR2 SNEGSKA (reference sequence). CDR3 length: 14 amino acids. This CDR3 reads CSAGAGASTDTQYF. The CDR3 nucleotides read TGCAGTGCTGGGGCAGGGGCTAGCACAGATACGCAGTATTTT.